This TCR beta chain was identified in a study of CD8 T cells in ankylosing spondylitis. Per the germline V gene, CDR1 is MNHEY and CDR2 is SMNVEV (reference sequence). The CDR3 is 12 amino acids. V was cut by 6 bases and J by 2 bases, with 7 bases left in between. Study-wide results and caveats: Disease-linked clones displayed a CD8+ phenotype and appeared relatively rarely in peripheral blood. Eight highly homologous variants formed a TCR beta motif that appeared characteristic of ankylosing spondylitis blood. Earlier studies detected some motif variants in reactive arthritis synovial fluid and blood. Clones linked to disease were reported to show significant enrichment in matched ankylosing spondylitis synovial fluid.

In the case of this clonotype: What it binds is unknown.

Molecular-barcoded quantitative 5'-RACE produced these TCR beta libraries. A single record per CDR3 protein comes from TCRdb applying MiXCR to the 5' RACE reads. This sample has 100,000 to 150,000 distinct CDR3 sequences; 15% to 20% occur once, and the top ten carry about 33%. Sequenced: blood, either unsorted or a sorted T cell fraction (not recorded which). The rearrangement links TRBV27 to TRBJ2-5; D is possibly TRBD1 or TRBD2 (5 bases each). The receptor comes from a male donor with ankylosing spondylitis. The CDR3 reads CASRGVQETQYF. The CDR3 nucleotides read TGTGCCAGCAGGGGGGTACAAGAGACCCAGTACTTC.